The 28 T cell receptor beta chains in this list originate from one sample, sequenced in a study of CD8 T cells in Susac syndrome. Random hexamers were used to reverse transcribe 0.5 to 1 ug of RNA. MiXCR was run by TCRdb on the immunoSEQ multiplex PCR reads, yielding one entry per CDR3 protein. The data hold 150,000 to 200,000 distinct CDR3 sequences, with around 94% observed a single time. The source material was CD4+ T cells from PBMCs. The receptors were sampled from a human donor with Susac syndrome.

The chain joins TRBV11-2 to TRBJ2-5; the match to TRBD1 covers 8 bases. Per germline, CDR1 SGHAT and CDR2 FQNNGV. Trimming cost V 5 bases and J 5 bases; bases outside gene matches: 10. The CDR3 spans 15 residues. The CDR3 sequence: CASSPTPTGEETQYF. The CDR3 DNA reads TGTGCCAGCAGCCCCACCCCGACAGGGGAGGAGACCCAGTACTTC.

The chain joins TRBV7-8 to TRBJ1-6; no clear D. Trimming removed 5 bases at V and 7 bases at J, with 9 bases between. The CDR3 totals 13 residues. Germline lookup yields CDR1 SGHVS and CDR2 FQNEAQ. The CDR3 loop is CASSLLDNSPLHF. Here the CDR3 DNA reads TGTGCCAGCAGCCTTCTTGACAATTCACCCCTCCACTTT.

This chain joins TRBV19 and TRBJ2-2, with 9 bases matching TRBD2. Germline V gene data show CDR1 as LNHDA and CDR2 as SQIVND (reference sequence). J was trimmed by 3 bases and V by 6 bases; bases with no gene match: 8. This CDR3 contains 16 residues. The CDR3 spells CASSLTSGWDTGELFF. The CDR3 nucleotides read TGTGCCAGTAGCCTTACTAGCGGGTGGGACACCGGGGAGCTGTTTTTT.

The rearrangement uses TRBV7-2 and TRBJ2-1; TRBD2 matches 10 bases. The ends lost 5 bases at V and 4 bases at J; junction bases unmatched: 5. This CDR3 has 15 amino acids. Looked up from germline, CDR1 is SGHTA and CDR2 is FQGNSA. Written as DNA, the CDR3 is TGTGCCAGCAGCCCAATAGCGGGGGGTTACAATGAGCAGTTCTTC. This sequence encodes CASSPIAGGYNEQFF.

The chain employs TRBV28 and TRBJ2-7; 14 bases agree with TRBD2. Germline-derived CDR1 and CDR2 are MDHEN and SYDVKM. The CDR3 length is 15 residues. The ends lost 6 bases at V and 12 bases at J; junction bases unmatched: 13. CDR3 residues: CASSLPGLAGEKPYF. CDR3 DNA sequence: TGTGCCAGCAGCCTTCCGGGACTAGCGGGAGAAAAACCGTACTTC.

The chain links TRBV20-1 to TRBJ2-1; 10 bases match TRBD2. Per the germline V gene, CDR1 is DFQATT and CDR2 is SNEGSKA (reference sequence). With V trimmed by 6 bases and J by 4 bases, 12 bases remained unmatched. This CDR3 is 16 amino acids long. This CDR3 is CSAKASGSLNYNEQFF. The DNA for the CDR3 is TGCAGTGCCAAAGCTAGCGGGAGCCTCAATTACAATGAGCAGTTCTTC.

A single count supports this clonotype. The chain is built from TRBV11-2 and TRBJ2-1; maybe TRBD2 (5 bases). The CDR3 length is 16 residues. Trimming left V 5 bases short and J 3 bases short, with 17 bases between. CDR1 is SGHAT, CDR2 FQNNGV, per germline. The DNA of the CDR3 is TGTGCCAGCAGCCACCTATTGGCGGGCCGCTACAATGAGCAGTTCTTC. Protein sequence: CASSHLLAGRYNEQFF.

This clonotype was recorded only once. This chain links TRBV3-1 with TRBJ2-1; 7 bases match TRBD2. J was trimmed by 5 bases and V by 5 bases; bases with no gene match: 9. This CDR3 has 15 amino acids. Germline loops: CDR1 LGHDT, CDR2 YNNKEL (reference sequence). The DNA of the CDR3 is TGTGCCAGCAGCTTGGAGGCGGGGGAGCACAATGAGCAGTTCTTC. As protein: CASSLEAGEHNEQFF.

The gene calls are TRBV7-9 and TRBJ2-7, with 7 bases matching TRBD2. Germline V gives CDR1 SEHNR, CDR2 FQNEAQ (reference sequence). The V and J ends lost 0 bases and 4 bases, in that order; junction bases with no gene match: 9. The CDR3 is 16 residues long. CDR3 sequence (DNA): TGTGCCAGCAGCTTAGCTGGCGAGCGGGGTTATTACGAGCAGTACTTC. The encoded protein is CASSLAGERGYYEQYF. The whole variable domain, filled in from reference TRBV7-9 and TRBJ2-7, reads DTGVSQNPRHKITKRGQNVTFRCDPISEHNRLYWYRQTLGQGPEFLTYFQNEAQLEKSRLLSDRFSAERPKGSFSTLEIQRTEQGDSAMYLCASSLAGERGYYEQYFGPGTRLTVT.

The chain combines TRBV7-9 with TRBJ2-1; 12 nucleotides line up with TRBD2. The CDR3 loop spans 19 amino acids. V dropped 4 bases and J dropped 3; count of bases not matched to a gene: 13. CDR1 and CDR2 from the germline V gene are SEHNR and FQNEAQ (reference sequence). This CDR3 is CASSSTRIRLAGVYNEQFF. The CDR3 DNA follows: TGTGCCAGCAGCTCAACTCGTATCCGACTAGCGGGAGTCTACAATGAGCAGTTCTTC.

DNA for the CDR3: TGTGCCAGCAGCGGGCCGGGACCGGGGCCGGACGAGCAGTACTTC. Amino acids: CASSGPGPGPDEQYF. The chain is built from TRBV13 and TRBJ2-7; D possibly matches TRBD1 or TRBD2 (5 bases each). Trimming cost V 5 bases and J 5 bases, with 19 bases left between them. The length of the CDR3 is 15 residues. Germline lookup yields CDR1 PRHDT and CDR2 FYEKMQ (reference sequence).

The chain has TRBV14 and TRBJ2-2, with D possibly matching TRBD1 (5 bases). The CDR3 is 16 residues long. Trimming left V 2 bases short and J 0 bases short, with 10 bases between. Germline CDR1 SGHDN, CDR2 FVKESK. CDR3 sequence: CASSQRWTTNTGELFF. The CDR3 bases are TGTGCCAGCAGCCAACGTTGGACAACGAACACCGGGGAGCTGTTTTTT.

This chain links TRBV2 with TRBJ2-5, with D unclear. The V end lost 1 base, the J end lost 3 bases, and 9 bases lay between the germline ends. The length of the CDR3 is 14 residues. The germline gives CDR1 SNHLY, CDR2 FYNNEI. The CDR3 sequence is CASSEGAVKETQYF. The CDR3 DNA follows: TGTGCCAGCAGTGAAGGGGCAGTCAAAGAGACCCAGTACTTC.

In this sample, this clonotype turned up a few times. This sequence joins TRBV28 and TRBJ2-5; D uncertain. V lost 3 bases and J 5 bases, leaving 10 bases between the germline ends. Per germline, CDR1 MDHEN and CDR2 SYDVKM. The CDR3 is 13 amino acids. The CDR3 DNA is TGTGCCAGCAGTTTTCCTATCGGGGAGACCCAGTACTTC. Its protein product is CASSFPIGETQYF.

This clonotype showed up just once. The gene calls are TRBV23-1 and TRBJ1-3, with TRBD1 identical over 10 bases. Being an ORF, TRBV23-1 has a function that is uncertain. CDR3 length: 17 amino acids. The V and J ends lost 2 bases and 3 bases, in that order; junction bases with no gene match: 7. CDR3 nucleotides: TGCGCCAGCAGTCAAACCCCGACAGGGGGCCTTGGAAACACCATATATTTT. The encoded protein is CASSQTPTGGLGNTIYF.

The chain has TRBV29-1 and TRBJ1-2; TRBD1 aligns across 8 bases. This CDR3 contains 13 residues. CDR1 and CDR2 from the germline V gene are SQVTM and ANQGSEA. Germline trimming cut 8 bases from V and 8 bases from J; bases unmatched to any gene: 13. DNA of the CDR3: TGCAGCCCCGACCCAGGGGGCGGGTGCGGCTACACCTTC. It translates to CSPDPGGGCGYTF.

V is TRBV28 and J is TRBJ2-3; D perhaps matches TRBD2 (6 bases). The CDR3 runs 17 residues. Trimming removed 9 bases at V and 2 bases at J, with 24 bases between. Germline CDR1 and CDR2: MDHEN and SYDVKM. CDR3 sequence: CARASGVAVKNTDTQYF. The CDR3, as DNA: TGTGCCAGAGCCTCGGGAGTGGCAGTCAAAAACACAGATACGCAGTATTTT. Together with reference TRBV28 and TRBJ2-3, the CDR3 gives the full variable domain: DVKVTQSSRYLVKRTGEKVFLECVQDMDHENMFWYRQDPGLGLRLIYFSYDVKMKEKGDIPEGYSVSREKKERFSLILESASTNQTSMYLCARASGVAVKNTDTQYFGPGTRLTVL.

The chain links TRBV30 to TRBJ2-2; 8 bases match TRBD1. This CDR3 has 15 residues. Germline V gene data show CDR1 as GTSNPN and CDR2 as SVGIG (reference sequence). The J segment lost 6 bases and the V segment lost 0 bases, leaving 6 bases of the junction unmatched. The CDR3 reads CAWSVPPGGSGELFF. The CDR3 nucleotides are TGTGCCTGGAGTGTGCCCCCAGGGGGCTCCGGGGAGCTGTTTTTT.

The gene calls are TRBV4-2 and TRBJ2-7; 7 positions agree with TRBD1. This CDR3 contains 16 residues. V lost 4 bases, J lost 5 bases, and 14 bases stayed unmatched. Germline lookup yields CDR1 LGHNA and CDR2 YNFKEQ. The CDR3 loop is CASSRHATGKRNEQYF. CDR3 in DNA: TGTGCCAGCAGCCGCCATGCGACAGGGAAGAGGAACGAGCAGTACTTC.

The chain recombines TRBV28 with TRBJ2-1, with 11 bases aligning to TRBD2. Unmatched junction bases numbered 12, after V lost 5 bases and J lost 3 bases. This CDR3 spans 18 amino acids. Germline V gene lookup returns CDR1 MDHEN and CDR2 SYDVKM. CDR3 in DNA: TGTGCCAGCAGTACCGGACTAGCGGGCGGACTAATCTACAATGAGCAGTTCTTC. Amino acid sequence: CASSTGLAGGLIYNEQFF.

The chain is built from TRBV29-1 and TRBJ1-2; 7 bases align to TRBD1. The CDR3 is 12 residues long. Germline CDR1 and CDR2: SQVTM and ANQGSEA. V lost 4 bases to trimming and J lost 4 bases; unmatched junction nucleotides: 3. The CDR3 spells CSVVRQGYGYTF. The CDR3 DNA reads TGCAGCGTTGTTAGACAGGGCTATGGCTACACCTTC.

The CDR3 DNA reads TGTGCCAGCAGCCCTTCCGCGGGGGGCGGAGACTATGGCTACACCTTC. Protein product: CASSPSAGGGDYGYTF. V gene TRBV7-3 combines with J gene TRBJ1-2, with a weak D call TRBD1 (6 bases). V was trimmed by 5 bases and J by 3 bases, leaving 19 bases between them. There are 16 residues in the CDR3. Germline V lookup: CDR1 SGHTA, CDR2 FQGTGA.

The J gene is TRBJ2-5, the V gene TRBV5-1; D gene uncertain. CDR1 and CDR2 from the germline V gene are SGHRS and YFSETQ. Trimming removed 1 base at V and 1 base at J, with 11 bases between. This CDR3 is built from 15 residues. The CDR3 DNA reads TGCGCCAGCAGCTTGTTCTCTTCCCCCCAAGAGACCCAGTACTTC. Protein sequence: CASSLFSSPQETQYF.

In DNA form, the CDR3 reads TGCAGCGTTTCAGTAGGGCAAGAAGCTTTCTTT. Amino acid sequence: CSVSVGQEAFF. The chain joins TRBV29-1 to TRBJ1-1; D is unresolved. CDR3 length: 11 residues. Germline V gene sequence: CDR1 SQVTM, CDR2 ANQGSEA. The ends were cut back, 5 bases at V and 8 bases at J, with 12 bases in the middle.

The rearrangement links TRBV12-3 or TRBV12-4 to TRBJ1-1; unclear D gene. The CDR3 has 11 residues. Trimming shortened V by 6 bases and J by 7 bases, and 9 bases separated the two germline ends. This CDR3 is CASRLHLEAFF. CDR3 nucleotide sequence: TGTGCCAGCAGGTTACATCTTGAAGCTTTCTTT.

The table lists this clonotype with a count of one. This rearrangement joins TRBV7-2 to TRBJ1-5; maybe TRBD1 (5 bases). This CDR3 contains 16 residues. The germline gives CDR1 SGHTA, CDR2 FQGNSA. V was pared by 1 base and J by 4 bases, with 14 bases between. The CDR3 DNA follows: TGTGCCAGCAGCTTAGATCCGGGGGGTTCAAATCAGCCCCAGCATTTT. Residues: CASSLDPGGSNQPQHF.

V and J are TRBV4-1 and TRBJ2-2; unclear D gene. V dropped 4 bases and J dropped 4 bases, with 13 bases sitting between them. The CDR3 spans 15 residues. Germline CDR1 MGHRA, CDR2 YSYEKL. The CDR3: CASSRNLVSTGELFF. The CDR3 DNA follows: TGCGCCAGCAGCCGAAATTTGGTTAGCACCGGGGAGCTGTTTTTT.

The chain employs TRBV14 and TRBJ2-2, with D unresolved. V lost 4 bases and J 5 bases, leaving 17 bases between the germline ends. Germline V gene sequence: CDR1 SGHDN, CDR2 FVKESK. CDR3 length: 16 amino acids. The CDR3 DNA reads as TGTGCCAGCAGCCGTCAGAGCAGGCCGTTAACCGGGGAGCTGTTTTTT. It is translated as CASSRQSRPLTGELFF.